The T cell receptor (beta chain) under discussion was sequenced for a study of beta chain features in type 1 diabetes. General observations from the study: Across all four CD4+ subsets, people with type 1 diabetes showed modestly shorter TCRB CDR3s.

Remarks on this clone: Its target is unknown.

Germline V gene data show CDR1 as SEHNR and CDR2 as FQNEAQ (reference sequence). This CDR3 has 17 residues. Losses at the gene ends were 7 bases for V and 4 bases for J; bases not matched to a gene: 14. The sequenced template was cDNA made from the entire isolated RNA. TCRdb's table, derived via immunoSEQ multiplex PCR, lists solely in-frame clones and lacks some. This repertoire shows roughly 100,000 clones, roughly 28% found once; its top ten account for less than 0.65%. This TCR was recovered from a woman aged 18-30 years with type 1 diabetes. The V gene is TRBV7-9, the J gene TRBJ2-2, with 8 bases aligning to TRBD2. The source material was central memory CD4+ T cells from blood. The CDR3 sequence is CASTPSAGGAGTGELFF. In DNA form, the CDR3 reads TGTGCCAGCACCCCATCCGCGGGGGGCGCGGGCACCGGGGAGCTGTTTTTT.